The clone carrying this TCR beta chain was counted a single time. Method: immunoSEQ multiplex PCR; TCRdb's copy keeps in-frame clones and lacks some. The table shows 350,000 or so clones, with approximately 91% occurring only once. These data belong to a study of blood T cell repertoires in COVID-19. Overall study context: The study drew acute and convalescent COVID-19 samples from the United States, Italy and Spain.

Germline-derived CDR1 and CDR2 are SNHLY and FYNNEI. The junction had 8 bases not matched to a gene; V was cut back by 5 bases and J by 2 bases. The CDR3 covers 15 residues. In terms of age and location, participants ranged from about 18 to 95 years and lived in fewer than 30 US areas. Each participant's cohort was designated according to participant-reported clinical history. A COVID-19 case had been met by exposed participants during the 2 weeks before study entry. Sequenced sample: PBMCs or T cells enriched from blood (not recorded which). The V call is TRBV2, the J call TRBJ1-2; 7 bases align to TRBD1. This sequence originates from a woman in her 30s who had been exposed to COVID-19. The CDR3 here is CASSFFLQGNYGYTF. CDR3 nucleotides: TGTGCCAGCAGTTTTTTTCTACAGGGGAACTATGGCTACACCTTC.